Each of the 32 T cell receptor beta chains below was sequenced from the same sample in a study of T cell responses to AZD1222 COVID-19 vaccine. The method was immunoSEQ multiplex PCR; TCRdb's version includes in-frame clones alone and lacks a portion of them. The sample yields under 110,000 clones, about 90% seen once. The sample in question was peripheral blood, obtained 28 days after the second AZD1222 dose. Source of these receptors: an adult who received the AZD1222 COVID-19 vaccine.

The chain recombines TRBV5-5 with TRBJ2-7; D gene unclear. Germline V gene data show CDR1 as SGHKS and CDR2 as YYEKEE (reference sequence). Deletions cut 4 bases from V and 1 base from J, with 6 bases between. This CDR3 spans 12 amino acids. The CDR3 spells CASSPDSYEQYF. The CDR3 DNA is TGTGCCAGCAGCCCTGATTCCTACGAGCAGTACTTC.

The V and J genes are TRBV4-1 and TRBJ2-1, with TRBD2 matching 10 bases. The germline V gene encodes CDR1 MGHRA and CDR2 YSYEKL. V dropped 2 bases and J dropped 9; count of bases not matched to a gene: 7. The CDR3 totals 15 residues. The CDR3 reads CASSQLAGVGGEQFF. CDR3 nucleotides: TGCGCCAGCAGCCAACTAGCGGGGGTTGGGGGTGAGCAGTTCTTC.

Concerning this clone: The junction and the germline gene differ at one end; a read error may be behind it. The gene calls are TRBV7-7 and TRBJ2-7; D perhaps matches TRBD2 (5 bases). Looked up from germline, CDR1 is SSHAT and CDR2 is FNYEAQ (reference sequence). This CDR3 has 13 residues. The chain's CDR3 is CASSSPGSPEQYF. Here the CDR3 DNA reads TGTGCTAGCAGCTCCCCGGGATCCCCCGAGCAGTACTTC.

V gene TRBV5-4 combines with J gene TRBJ1-3; D is ambiguous. Trimming left V 0 bases short and J 0 bases short, with 10 bases between. Germline CDR1 is SGHNT and CDR2 is YYREEE (reference sequence). The CDR3 spans 16 residues. This CDR3 reads CASSLGSLSSGNTIYF. In DNA, the CDR3 is TGTGCCAGCAGCTTGGGGTCTCTTAGCTCTGGAAACACCATATATTTT. Using reference TRBV5-4 and TRBJ1-3 for the parts outside the CDR3, the full variable domain is ETGVTQSPTHLIKTRGQQVTLRCSSQSGHNTVSWYQQALGQGPQFIFQYYREEENGRGNFPPRFSGLQFPNYSSELNVNALELDDSALYLCASSLGSLSSGNTIYFGEGSWLTVV.

Here the CDR3 DNA reads TGTGCCAGCAGCCAGGCGGGATCATCCCTTACACAGTTCTTC. This sequence encodes CASSQAGSSLTQFF. J is TRBJ2-1 and V is TRBV3-1 (or the pseudogene TRBV3-2); D might be TRBD2 (6 bases). The germline V gene encodes CDR1 LGHDT and CDR2 YNNKEL (reference sequence). The CDR3 extends over 14 amino acids. Trimming cost V 3 bases and J 13 bases, with 19 bases left between them.

The chain links TRBV7-9 to TRBJ1-1, with D tentatively TRBD1 (6 bases). V was shortened by 1 base and J by 1 base, with 10 bases between the two germline ends. The CDR3 contains 15 residues. Germline-derived CDR1 and CDR2 are SEHNR and FQNEAQ (reference sequence). This CDR3 reads CASSLGGPSNTEAFF. The CDR3 DNA is TGTGCCAGCAGCTTAGGGGGGCCCTCGAACACTGAAGCTTTCTTT. The whole variable domain, filled in from reference TRBV7-9 and TRBJ1-1, reads DTGVSQNPRHKITKRGQNVTFRCDPISEHNRLYWYRQTLGQGPEFLTYFQNEAQLEKSRLLSDRFSAERPKGSFSTLEIQRTEQGDSAMYLCASSLGGPSNTEAFFGQGTRLTVV.

The chain carries TRBV5-8 and TRBJ2-5; D might be TRBD1 (5 bases). Germline CDR1 is SGHTS and CDR2 is YDEGEE. V lost 4 bases to trimming and J lost 8 bases, with 21 bases between them. The length of the CDR3 is 15 residues. The chain's CDR3 is CASSGNPAGLETQYF. DNA for the CDR3: TGTGCCAGCAGCGGTAATCCGGCAGGGCTGGAAACCCAGTACTTC.

The chain is built from TRBV9 and TRBJ2-1; 11 bases line up with TRBD2. V lost 3 bases, J lost 6 bases, and 14 bases stayed unmatched. The CDR3 spans 18 residues. Germline V gives CDR1 SGDLS, CDR2 YYNGEE. The CDR3 DNA sequence: TGTGCCAGCAGCGGAAGCACTAGCGGGGGTCCCCTGGCCAATGAGCAGTTCTTC. Encoded protein: CASSGSTSGGPLANEQFF.

The V gene is TRBV4-3, the J gene TRBJ2-2; 8 bases are shared with TRBD1. Germline lookup yields CDR1 LGHNA and CDR2 YSLEER. This CDR3 contains 15 residues. The V segment lost 3 bases and the J segment 6 bases; nucleotides outside the gene matches: 6. DNA of the CDR3: TGCGCCAGCAGCCAGGACAGGGCCCTATCCGGGGAGCTGTTTTTT. This translates into CASSQDRALSGELFF.

This chain uses TRBV7-8 with TRBJ2-7, with a possible D match to TRBD2 (6 bases). The CDR3 extends over 13 amino acids. V was clipped by 4 bases and J by 3 bases, with 10 bases between them. Per the germline V gene, CDR1 is SGHVS and CDR2 is FQNEAQ. The CDR3 nucleotides read TGTGCCAGCAGCTCACACGGGGGCTACGAGCAGTACTTC. Its translation: CASSSHGGYEQYF.

This chain joins TRBV12-3 or TRBV12-4 and TRBJ1-5, with D possibly being TRBD1 (5 bases). V dropped 4 bases and J dropped 9 bases, with 7 bases sitting between them. This CDR3 has 11 residues. The CDR3 sequence is CASSWGGPQHF. CDR3 sequence (DNA): TGTGCCAGCAGTTGGGGGGGGCCCCAGCATTTT.

For this clone: A read error may account for a junction end that differs from germline. J is TRBJ2-3 and V is TRBV18; D is perhaps TRBD1 (6 bases). The CDR3 totals 13 residues. Germline CDR1 is KGHSH and CDR2 is LQKENI. The CDR3 bases are TGTGCCAGCTCTCCACAGGGTGCAGATACGCAGTATTTT. Amino acid sequence: CASSPQGADTQYF.

This clone turned up a few times. V gene TRBV13 combines with J gene TRBJ2-5, with a possible D match to TRBD2 (6 bases). This CDR3 has 15 residues. The V gene lost 3 bases and the J gene lost 0 bases, with 11 bases spanning the gap. CDR1 is PRHDT, CDR2 FYEKMQ, per germline (reference sequence). DNA of the CDR3: TGTGCCAGCAGCTTTACCGGGAGTAACCAAGAGACCCAGTACTTC. It is translated as CASSFTGSNQETQYF.

This clone turned up a few times. The rearrangement links TRBV6-1 to TRBJ1-6; 8 bases map to TRBD1. Trimming removed 1 base from V and 10 bases from J; junction bases left unmatched: 9. The V gene's germline CDR1 is MNHNS and CDR2 SASEGT. The CDR3 runs 16 residues. The CDR3, as DNA: TGTGCCAGCAGTGAAGTCCCAGGGGGCACAGGATCACCCCTCCACTTT. Translating gives CASSEVPGGTGSPLHF.

The V gene is TRBV2, the J gene TRBJ2-7; 10 bases fit TRBD1. Germline trimming cut 7 bases from V and 0 bases from J; bases unmatched to any gene: 3. This CDR3 has 14 amino acids. Germline CDR1 SNHLY, CDR2 FYNNEI. Written as DNA, the CDR3 is TGTGCCAGCACCGGGACAGGGGCCTCCTACGAGCAGTACTTC. It yields the protein CASTGTGASYEQYF.

The rearrangement uses TRBV7-2 and TRBJ2-3; D not certain. The CDR3 is 12 amino acids. Trimming took 6 bases from V and 0 from J, leaving 4 bases between them. Germline CDR1 SGHTA, CDR2 FQGNSA. The CDR3 DNA sequence: TGTGCCAGCAGACCCAGCACAGATACGCAGTATTTT. Protein: CASRPSTDTQYF.

On this clone itself: The same CDR3 also results from other DNA sequences found in this sample. The chain recombines TRBV5-1 with TRBJ2-7; D not resolved. Per germline, CDR1 SGHRS and CDR2 YFSETQ. V was clipped by 0 bases and J by 4 bases, with 2 bases between them. The CDR3 sequence is 11 residues long. The CDR3 region has the DNA TGCGCCAGCAGCTTGGCTTACGAGCAGTACTTC. Its protein is CASSLAYEQYF.

The rearrangement links TRBV3-1 (or the pseudogene TRBV3-2) to TRBJ2-7; D gene ambiguous. The V gene's germline CDR1 is LGHDT and CDR2 YNNKEL (reference sequence). The CDR3 runs 15 residues. The V end lost 1 base, the J end lost 2 bases, and 12 bases lay between the germline ends. CDR3 sequence (DNA): TGTGCCAGCAGCCAAGTTGCAGCGTCGACCTACGAGCAGTACTTC. Its protein is CASSQVAASTYEQYF.

The chain employs TRBV15 and TRBJ2-1; TRBD2 agrees at 11 bases. The CDR3 loop spans 18 amino acids. Germline trimming cut 2 bases from V and 6 bases from J; bases unmatched to any gene: 12. Germline CDR1 is LNHNV and CDR2 is YYDKDF (reference sequence). The CDR3 region has the DNA TGTGCCACCAGCAGACCCGCCGGCCTAGCGGGGGGACGCAATGAGCAGTTCTTC. Its translation: CATSRPAGLAGGRNEQFF. Looking up the rest from reference TRBV15 and TRBJ2-1 gives the full variable domain: DAMVIQNPRYQVTQFGKPVTLSCSQTLNHNVMYWYQQKSSQAPKLLFHYYDKDFNNEADTPDNFQSRRPNTSFCFLDIRSPGLGDTAMYLCATSRPAGLAGGRNEQFFGPGTRLTVL.

The rearrangement links TRBV9 to TRBJ2-2, with D hard to call. The germline gives CDR1 SGDLS, CDR2 YYNGEE. The CDR3 has 16 amino acids. With 0 bases removed from V and 1 base from J, the gap between germline ends came to 10 bases. CDR3: CASSVEPPGNTGELFF. CDR3 nucleotides: TGTGCCAGCAGCGTAGAACCCCCAGGGAACACCGGGGAGCTGTTTTTT.

The gene calls are TRBV7-2 and TRBJ1-3; D is unclear. The germline gives CDR1 SGHTA, CDR2 FQGNSA. This CDR3 comprises 16 residues. Trimming shortened V by 5 bases and J by 0 bases, and 14 bases separated the two germline ends. This CDR3 is CASSPRTAYSGNTIYF. The CDR3 nucleotides read TGTGCCAGCAGCCCCAGGACGGCCTACTCTGGAAACACCATATATTTT.

This chain joins TRBV28 and TRBJ1-4; 7 bases map to TRBD1. This CDR3 region has 11 residues. Per germline, CDR1 MDHEN and CDR2 SYDVKM. V lost 7 bases to trimming and J lost 15 bases; unmatched junction nucleotides: 8. This chain's CDR3 is CASMTGLDLFF. DNA of the CDR3: TGTGCCAGCATGACAGGGCTTGATTTGTTTTTT.

The V call is TRBV19, the J call TRBJ2-7, with a tentative D call TRBD1 (6 bases). V was trimmed by 3 bases and J by 6 bases, leaving 15 bases between them. CDR1 and CDR2 (germline): LNHDA, SQIVND (reference sequence). The CDR3 loop spans 14 amino acids. For the CDR3, the DNA is TGTGCCAGTAGTATCACAGGGTATTCCGTCGAGCAGTACTTC. As protein: CASSITGYSVEQYF.

For the CDR3, the DNA is TGTGCCAGCAGCCCGGACCGGACAGGGGACAACAATCAGCCCCAGCATTTT. It specifies CASSPDRTGDNNQPQHF. The chain links TRBV7-9 to TRBJ1-5, with 9 bases fitting TRBD1. Germline CDR1 reads SEHNR; CDR2 reads FQNEAQ (reference sequence). The V and J ends lost 5 bases and 3 bases, in that order; junction bases with no gene match: 11. The CDR3 runs to 17 residues. The whole variable domain, filled in from reference TRBV7-9 and TRBJ1-5, reads DTGVSQNPRHKITKRGQNVTFRCDPISEHNRLYWYRQTLGQGPEFLTYFQNEAQLEKSRLLSDRFSAERPKGSFSTLEIQRTEQGDSAMYLCASSPDRTGDNNQPQHFGDGTRLSIL.

The chain recombines TRBV10-3 with TRBJ2-2; a possible D gene is TRBD2 (6 bases). Germline V lookup: CDR1 ENHRY, CDR2 SYGVKD. Trimming took off 6 bases at V and 1 base at J, with 9 bases between the two ends. The CDR3 loop spans 14 amino acids. CDR3 in DNA: TGTGCCATCAGCCCCGGGGGGAACACCGGGGAGCTGTTTTTT. Encoded protein: CAISPGGNTGELFF.

This clone appeared a single time. The chain combines TRBV6-5 with TRBJ2-1; either TRBD1 or TRBD2 may supply D (6 bases each). Germline CDR1 MNHEY, CDR2 SVGAGI. The CDR3 consists of 14 residues. The V end lost 1 base, the J end lost 5 bases, and 9 bases lay between the germline ends. CDR3 sequence reads: CASSYLRGDNEQFF. CDR3 sequence (DNA): TGTGCCAGCAGTTACTTGAGGGGGGACAATGAGCAGTTCTTC.

This sequence joins TRBV6-5 and TRBJ1-2, with unresolved D. Trimming stripped 6 bases from V and 9 bases from J, with 14 bases between. This CDR3 spans 12 amino acids. Germline V gene sequence: CDR1 MNHEY, CDR2 SVGAGI. This CDR3 is CASRGRRLSYTF. CDR3 nucleotide sequence: TGTGCCAGCAGAGGCAGACGCCTTAGCTACACCTTC.

Comments on this clone: Other nucleotide sequences from this sample produce the same CDR3. V gene TRBV3-1 (or the pseudogene TRBV3-2) combines with J gene TRBJ2-7; D remains ambiguous. Per germline, CDR1 LGHDT and CDR2 YNNKEL (reference sequence). The V end was cut by 1 base, the J end by 5 bases, with 3 bases between. The CDR3 has 11 residues. CDR3 sequence reads: CASSQVDEQYF. The CDR3 DNA reads TGTGCCAGCAGCCAAGTGGACGAGCAGTACTTC.

The rearrangement joins TRBV6-5 to TRBJ1-1, with TRBD1 identical over 7 bases. With 10 bases clipped from V and 1 base from J, the junction kept 9 bases outside the gene matches. Germline CDR1 is MNHEY and CDR2 is SVGAGI. This CDR3 region has 14 residues. CDR3 bases: TGTGCCACCAACAAGGGGGCAAGGAACACTGAAGCTTTCTTT. It translates to CATNKGARNTEAFF.

The chain couples TRBV19 to TRBJ2-1, with 11 bases that match TRBD1. V was clipped by 1 base and J by 3 bases; unmatched bases: 2. CDR3 length equals 16 residues. CDR1 LNHDA and CDR2 SQIVND come from the germline V gene (reference sequence). Here the CDR3 reads CASSIGGTGGYNEQFF. The CDR3 bases are TGTGCCAGTAGTATAGGGGGGACAGGGGGCTACAATGAGCAGTTCTTC.

With respect to this clone: One end of the junction fails to match germline, which may point to a read error. The V gene is TRBV7-6, the J gene TRBJ2-5; the D gene could be TRBD1 or TRBD2 (5 bases each). The CDR3 has 15 residues. The germline CDR1 and CDR2 sequences are SGHVS and FNYEAQ. The CDR3 DNA reads TGTGCCAGCAGCCTAGCTGGGGGACACCAAGAGACCCAGTACTTC. It translates to CASSLAGGHQETQYF.

The chain carries TRBV15 and TRBJ1-5; D is uncertain. Germline lookup yields CDR1 LNHNV and CDR2 YYDKDF (reference sequence). V dropped 1 base and J dropped 2 bases, with 15 bases sitting between them. CDR3 length equals 17 residues. CDR3: CATSRASPLAGNQPQHF. CDR3 nucleotides: TGTGCCACCAGCAGAGCGTCCCCCCTTGCTGGCAATCAGCCCCAGCATTTT.